The rows below give T cell receptor beta chains drawn from one sample of a study of blood T cell repertoires in COVID-19. Profiled with immunoSEQ multiplex PCR; TCRdb holds only in-frame clones, not every one. The sample records about 290,000 clones, roughly 90% being singletons. The sample consisted of peripheral blood. These receptors were obtained from a woman in her 30s with COVID-19, enrolled during active disease. Each CDR3 is given with its conserved first and last residue. Each record gives: V gene, J gene, clone size, D gene, CDR3 DNA, CDR3 protein. D genes are given only for firm matches. Some rows have no size entry. The others give once, few or many, or a class for an expanded clone.

TRBV2	TRBJ1-4	.	.	TGTGCCAGCAGCCGATCCGGACAGAGTAATGAAAAACTGTTTTTT	CASSRSGQSNEKLFF
TRBV5-1	TRBJ2-3	.	.	TGCGCCAGCAGCTTCACAGGTCCTCCAGACACAGATACGCAGTATTTT	CASSFTGPPDTDTQYF
TRBV3-1/TRBV3-2	TRBJ2-5	.	TRBD2	TGTGCCAGCAGCCAAGATCTAACTAGCGCCCCCCAAGAGACCCAGTACTTC	CASSQDLTSAPQETQYF
TRBV6-6	TRBJ1-4	.	TRBD1	TGTGCCACCCGGGACAGGGGGAATGAAAAACTGTTTTTT	CATRDRGNEKLFF
TRBV13	TRBJ2-7	.	TRBD1	TGTGCCAGCAGCCCAGGGGGCCAGCTCGTCTACGAGCAGTACTTC	CASSPGGQLVYEQYF
TRBV3-1/TRBV3-2	TRBJ2-3	.	.	TGTGCCAGCAGCCAAGTCGCAGGGGCGCAAGATACGCAGTATTTT	CASSQVAGAQDTQYF
TRBV12-3/TRBV12-4	TRBJ1-2	few	.	TGTGCCAGCAGTCGGGACCGGGGGGGCTACACCTTC	CASSRDRGGYTF
TRBV6-5	TRBJ2-7	.	TRBD2	TGTGCCAGCCTCTCTAGCGGGGGCCGACAGTACTTC	CASLSSGGRQYF
TRBV28	TRBJ1-2	once	.	TGTGCCAGCACACACAACGACTGGGGCTACACCTTC	CASTHNDWGYTF
TRBV28	TRBJ1-5	.	.	TGTGCCAGCATCCAACGGGGGTTGTGGCCCCAGCATTTT	CASIQRGLWPQHF
TRBV5-1	TRBJ2-2	.	TRBD2	TGCGCCAGCAGCCCGACCGTTCTAGCGGGGGCGCCCGGGGAGCTGTTTTTT	CASSPTVLAGAPGELFF
TRBV5-8	TRBJ1-6	.	TRBD1	TGTGCCAGCAGCTTCGGCAGGGGGAATTCACCCCTCCACTTT	CASSFGRGNSPLHF
TRBV12-3/TRBV12-4	TRBJ1-2	.	TRBD1	TGTGCCAGCAGTCGCCCAGGGGGAGGCGGCTACACCTTC	CASSRPGGGGYTF
TRBV12-5	TRBJ1-2	.	.	TGTGCTAGTGGTTTGGACCACTTAGACAGCTATGGCTACACCTTC	CASGLDHLDSYGYTF
TRBV5-1	TRBJ2-1	once	TRBD1	TGCGCCAGCAGCGCGGGACAGGATCACACGAATGAGCAGTTCTTC	CASSAGQDHTNEQFF
TRBV29-1	TRBJ1-2	.	.	TGCAGCGCCAACCCTCAGGGTAATGGCTACACCTTC	CSANPQGNGYTF
TRBV19	TRBJ1-1	.	.	TGTGCCAGTAGTATAATAGGGGGTTACACTGAAGCTTTCTTT	CASSIIGGYTEAFF
TRBV6-5	TRBJ2-1	.	.	TGTGCCAGCAGTTGGGGCCTATACAATGAGCAGTTCTTC	CASSWGLYNEQFF
TRBV4-2	TRBJ2-3	.	.	TGTGCCAGCAGCCAAGATCCCGCGGGGGCCTCCACAGATACGCAGTATTTT	CASSQDPAGASTDTQYF
TRBV5-1	TRBJ2-7	.	TRBD1	TGCGCCAGCAGCGGGGATGTGGGACAGGGCCCCAGTGAGCAGTACTTC	CASSGDVGQGPSEQYF
TRBV25-1	TRBJ2-1	.	.	TGTGCCAGCGGGCGGGACGACTCCTACAATGAGCAGTTCTTC	CASGRDDSYNEQFF
TRBV12-1	TRBJ2-1	.	.	TGTGCCTCCTTGTGGGCATGCAATGAGCAGTTCTTC	CASLWACNEQFF
TRBV10-3	TRBJ1-6	.	.	TGTGCCATCAGCGAGCTACAGGGTGGGAATTCACCCCTCCACTTT	CAISELQGGNSPLHF
TRBV5-6	TRBJ2-7	.	.	TGTGCCAGCAGCTTGGCCGTGGGCAGGAACGAGCAGTACTTC	CASSLAVGRNEQYF
TRBV5-8	TRBJ1-4	.	.	TGTGCCAGCAGCCCGAGCAATGAAAAACTGTTTTTT	CASSPSNEKLFF
TRBV7-9	TRBJ1-3	few	.	TGTGCCAGCAGCCCAGTGGTCTCTGGAAACACCATATATTTT	CASSPVVSGNTIYF
TRBV5-6	TRBJ2-3	.	TRBD1	TGTGCCAGCAGCTGGACGGACAGGGGCCCTTGGCATTTT	CASSWTDRGPWHF
TRBV28	TRBJ1-2	.	TRBD1	TGTGCCAGCAGTTTCAGACAGGGGGCATCAATTAACTATGGCTACACCTTC	CASSFRQGASINYGYTF
TRBV30	TRBJ2-5	.	TRBD2	TGTGCCTGGAGTGTAAGACTAGCGGGGTTAGAGACCCAGTACTTC	CAWSVRLAGLETQYF
TRBV25-1	TRBJ1-2	many	.	TGTGCCAGCAGCGACAGCCGCTATGGCTACACCTTC	CASSDSRYGYTF
TRBV28	TRBJ1-5	.	.	TGTGCCAGCAAAGAACGGGGTCAGCCCCAGCATTTT	CASKERGQPQHF
TRBV7-9	TRBJ2-7	once	.	TGTGCCAGCAGCGACGGACTGGACGAGCAGTACTTC	CASSDGLDEQYF
TRBV5-5	TRBJ2-1	.	TRBD2	TGTGCCAGCAGCCGCCAACTAGCGGGGGGGCCCTACAATGAGCAGTTCTTC	CASSRQLAGGPYNEQFF
TRBV7-8	TRBJ1-3	.	.	TGTGCCAGCAGCTTAGAGCGGGGGCTTGGAAACACCATATATTTT	CASSLERGLGNTIYF
TRBV11-3	TRBJ1-1	.	TRBD1	TGTGCCAGCAGCAGTAGGACAGGGCGAGCTTTCTTT	CASSSRTGRAFF
TRBV5-6	TRBJ2-7	.	TRBD1	TGTGCCAGCAGCTGGACAGGCTCCTACGAGCAGTACTTC	CASSWTGSYEQYF
TRBV7-2	TRBJ1-5	few	.	TGTGCCAGCAGCTGGAAGGGGGGGACCATCAATCAGCCCCAGCATTTT	CASSWKGGTINQPQHF
TRBV5-4	TRBJ1-2	.	TRBD1	TGTGCCAGCAGCCCCGTCCCGGGACAGGGGGCGTATGGCTACACCTTC	CASSPVPGQGAYGYTF
TRBV11-2	TRBJ1-1	.	.	TGTGCCAGCAGCCCCATGGGGAGGGAGGCTTTCTTT	CASSPMGREAFF
TRBV6-6	TRBJ1-5	once	TRBD1	TGTGCCAGCAGTTCCGGGACAGGGGGCCAGGCCCAGCATTTT	CASSSGTGGQAQHF
TRBV7-9	TRBJ2-2	.	.	TGTGCCATTCTTTTGCGGGACGGCACCGGGGAGCTGTTTTTT	CAILLRDGTGELFF
TRBV3-1/TRBV3-2	TRBJ1-1	.	.	TGTGCCAGCAGCCATCTTCAGAGCGAGAACACTGAAGCTTTCTTT	CASSHLQSENTEAFF
TRBV20-1	TRBJ1-1	.	.	TGCAGTGCTAGTATTCGGAACACTGAAGCTTTCTTT	CSASIRNTEAFF
TRBV5-1	TRBJ1-2	.	TRBD1	TGCGCCAGCAGCTTGCTGACAGGGATCTATGGCTACACCTTC	CASSLLTGIYGYTF
TRBV11-2	TRBJ1-1	.	.	TGTGCCAGCAGCTTAGACCGCGGGTTTTACATGAACACTGAAGCTTTCTTT	CASSLDRGFYMNTEAFF
TRBV7-5	TRBJ2-3	.	.	TGTGTCAGAAGCCTCAGGGGGCCCACAGATACGCAGTATTTT	CVRSLRGPTDTQYF
TRBV7-9	TRBJ2-7	few	.	TGTGCCAGCAGCTTAAGGGGTCTCGAGCAGTACTTC	CASSLRGLEQYF